The sequence of this TCR beta chain was determined in a study of blood T cell repertoires in COVID-19. Study background: PBMCs, B-cell-depleted T cells, or T cells were the source of the cDNA or gDNA that made up the material.

Data came from immunoSEQ multiplex PCR; TCRdb stores just in-frame clones and leaves some out. This sample carries about 150,000 clones, about three quarters of them seen once, and the ten largest clones take under 2%. This CDR3 is built from 14 residues. V dropped 5 bases and J dropped 2 bases, with 13 bases sitting between them. In germline, CDR1 is SGHNT, CDR2 YENEEA. V usage is TRBV11-3 and J usage is TRBJ2-7, with TRBD2 as a possible D gene (6 bases). This clonotype was sampled from a man of 80 years or more with acute or convalescent COVID-19. The sequenced sample consisted of peripheral blood. The CDR3 coding sequence is TGTGCCAGCAGCATCGGACGGGGGACCTACGAGCAGTACTTC. As protein: CASSIGRGTYEQYF.